This TCR beta chain was captured in a study of PD-L1 blockade in urothelial cancer. Repertoires were generated with immunoSEQ multiplex PCR, while TCRdb's copy carries only in-frame clones and drops some. The profile shows under 55,000 clones, roughly 80% of them singletons. Time point specified: pretreatment peripheral blood. Sequenced material: PBMCs, taken around atezolizumab (anti-PD-L1) treatment. The clonotype originates from a man in his 70s with urothelial cancer.

CDR3 in DNA: TGTGCCAGCTCAGGGGGACAGGGTGCAGATACGCAGTATTTT. Translating it yields CASSGGQGADTQYF. This sequence joins TRBV18 and TRBJ2-3; 9 bases fit TRBD1. The CDR3 is made up of 14 amino acids. J gave up 4 bases and V 5 bases, and 4 bases lay outside the gene matches. The germline V gene has CDR1 KGHSH and CDR2 LQKENI.